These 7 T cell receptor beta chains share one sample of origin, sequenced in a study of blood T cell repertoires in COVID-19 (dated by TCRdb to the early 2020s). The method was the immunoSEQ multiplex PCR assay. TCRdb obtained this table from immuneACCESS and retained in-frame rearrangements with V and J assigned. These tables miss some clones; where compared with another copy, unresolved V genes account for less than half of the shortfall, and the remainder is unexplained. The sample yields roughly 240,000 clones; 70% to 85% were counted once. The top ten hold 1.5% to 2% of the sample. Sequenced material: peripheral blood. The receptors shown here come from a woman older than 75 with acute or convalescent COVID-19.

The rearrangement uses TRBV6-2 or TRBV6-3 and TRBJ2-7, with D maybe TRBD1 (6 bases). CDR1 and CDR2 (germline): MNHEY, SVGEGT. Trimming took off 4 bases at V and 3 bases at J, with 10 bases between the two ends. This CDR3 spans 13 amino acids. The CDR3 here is CASSWGQLYEQYF. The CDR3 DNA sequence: TGTGCCAGCAGTTGGGGACAACTCTACGAGCAGTACTTC.

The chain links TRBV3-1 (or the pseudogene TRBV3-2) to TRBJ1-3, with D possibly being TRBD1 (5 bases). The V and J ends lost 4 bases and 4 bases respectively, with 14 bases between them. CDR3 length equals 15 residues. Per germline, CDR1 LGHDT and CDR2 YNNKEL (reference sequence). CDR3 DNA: TGTGCCAGCAGCCCCAAAGCGGGGGAAGGAAACACCATATATTTT. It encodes CASSPKAGEGNTIYF.

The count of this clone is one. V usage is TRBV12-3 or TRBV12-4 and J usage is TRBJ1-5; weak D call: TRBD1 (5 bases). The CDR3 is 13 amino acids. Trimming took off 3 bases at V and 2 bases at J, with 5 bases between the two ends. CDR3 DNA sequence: TGTGCCAGCAGTTTCAGGGGCAATCAGCCCCAGCATTTT. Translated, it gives CASSFRGNQPQHF.

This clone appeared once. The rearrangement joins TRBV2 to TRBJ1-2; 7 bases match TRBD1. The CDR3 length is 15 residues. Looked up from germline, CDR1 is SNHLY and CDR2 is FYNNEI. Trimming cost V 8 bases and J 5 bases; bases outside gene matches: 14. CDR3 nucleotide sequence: TGTGCCAGCTCAAGCTTACAGGGGAGTTATTATGGCTACACCTTC. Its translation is CASSSLQGSYYGYTF.

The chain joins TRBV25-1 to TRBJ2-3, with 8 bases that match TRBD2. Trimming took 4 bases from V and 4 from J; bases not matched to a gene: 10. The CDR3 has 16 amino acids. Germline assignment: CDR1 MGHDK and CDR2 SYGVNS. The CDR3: CASSAYGGAWPDTQYF. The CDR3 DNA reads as TGTGCCAGCAGTGCTTACGGGGGGGCCTGGCCAGATACGCAGTATTTT.

The CDR3 region is CASSEKGSGSLYTEAFF. Written as DNA, the CDR3 is TGTGCCAGCAGTGAAAAGGGGTCAGGTTCCTTGTACACTGAAGCTTTCTTT. This chain connects TRBV6-1 to TRBJ1-1, with a tentative D call TRBD1 (5 bases). Germline-derived CDR1 and CDR2 are MNHNS and SASEGT. The V gene lost 2 bases and the J gene lost 3 bases, with 19 bases spanning the gap. This CDR3 region has 17 residues.

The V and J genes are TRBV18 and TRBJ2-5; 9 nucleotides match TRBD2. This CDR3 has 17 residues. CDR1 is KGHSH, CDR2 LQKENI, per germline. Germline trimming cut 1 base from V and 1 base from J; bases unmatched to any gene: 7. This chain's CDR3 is CASSPRGGATTQETQYF. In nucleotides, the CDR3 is TGTGCCAGCTCACCACGCGGGGGGGCCACTACCCAAGAGACCCAGTACTTC.